The clone carrying this TCR beta chain was observed many times. Its matching antigen is unknown. Amplified TCR beta CDR3 regions were obtained using RNA transcripts as template. Following a first-round RT-PCR that used HTBI primers, a second-round multiplex PCR was carried out. TCRdb reprocessed the multiplex PCR reads via MiXCR and lists one record per CDR3 protein. The sample includes over a million distinct CDR3 sequences, about two fifths of them seen just once. This specimen comes from a study of Graves' ophthalmopathy and Graves' hyperthyroidism. General study results and limits: Most thyroid clonotypes with frequency above 0.001 were detected in blood too.

The germline V gene has CDR1 SGHRS and CDR2 YFSETQ. V was clipped by 4 bases and J by 3 bases, with 11 bases between them. The length of the CDR3 is 14 residues. Hyperthyroidism patients were newly diagnosed, ill under 2 months, and aged 18 to 65 years. The receptor's source is an adult man with Graves' hyperthyroidism. The V gene is TRBV5-1, the J gene TRBJ1-5; TRBD1 is a possible D gene (6 bases). Sequenced input: peripheral blood or thyroid tissue (not recorded which). The DNA of the CDR3 is TGCGCCAGCAGCACCGGACAGTTCAATCAGCCCCAGCATTTT. This translates into CASSTGQFNQPQHF. The full variable domain, completed using reference TRBV5-1 and TRBJ1-5, is KAGVTQTPRYLIKTRGQQVTLSCSPISGHRSVSWYQQTPGQGLQFLFEYFSETQRNKGNFPGRFSGRQFSNSRSEMNVSTLELGDSALYLCASSTGQFNQPQHFGDGTRLSIL.